The next 29 T cell receptor beta chains were all read from a single sample in a study of blood T cell repertoires in COVID-19. Here immunoSEQ multiplex PCR was the method, and the copy in TCRdb shows in-frame clones only, minus some. Of 55,000 to 65,000 clones in the sample, about 90% were seen once. Specimen: peripheral blood. These receptors came from a man older than 75 in a cohort sampled during active COVID-19.

The chain carries TRBV7-9 and TRBJ2-3, with 10 bases lining up with TRBD2. The CDR3 spans 17 residues. Germline CDR1 reads SEHNR; CDR2 reads FQNEAQ (reference sequence). Germline trimming cut 5 bases from V and 2 bases from J; bases unmatched to any gene: 10. CDR3 DNA: TGTGCCAGCAGCCTAACCAAAGGACTAGCGGCCACAGATACGCAGTATTTT. This sequence encodes CASSLTKGLAATDTQYF.

The chain joins TRBV19 to TRBJ1-4; the D is unclear. The V gene lost 5 bases and the J gene lost 8 bases, with 12 bases spanning the gap. The CDR3 has 13 residues. Germline-derived CDR1 and CDR2 are LNHDA and SQIVND (reference sequence). The CDR3 spells CASSPRSREKLFF. The DNA of the CDR3 is TGTGCCAGTAGTCCCCGGTCCCGGGAAAAACTGTTTTTT.

The V and J genes are TRBV9 and TRBJ1-4; 11 bases are shared with TRBD1. This CDR3 has 17 residues. V dropped 3 bases and J dropped 8; count of bases not matched to a gene: 12. CDR1 is SGDLS and CDR2 is YYNGEE in the germline V gene. CDR3 in DNA: TGTGCCAGCAGCGCGTCCGGGACAGGGGGGATGGGCGAAAAACTGTTTTTT. Translated: CASSASGTGGMGEKLFF.

J is TRBJ1-4 and V is TRBV4-3; the D gene is possibly TRBD1 (6 bases). Germline lookup yields CDR1 LGHNA and CDR2 YSLEER. The germline V and J ends were trimmed by 3 bases and 5 bases, with 19 bases remaining between them. This CDR3 spans 17 amino acids. CDR3 coding DNA: TGCGCCAGCAGCCAGCAGCTTAACAGGGCCTTCAATGAAAAACTGTTTTTT. Its protein product is CASSQQLNRAFNEKLFF.

The rearrangement links TRBV19 to TRBJ2-3, with 7 bases identical to TRBD1. V dropped 5 bases and J dropped 2; count of bases not matched to a gene: 4. The CDR3 covers 14 residues. Germline-derived CDR1 and CDR2 are LNHDA and SQIVND (reference sequence). The CDR3 nucleotides read TGTGCCAGTAGTGCCGGGACAGACACAGATACGCAGTATTTT. This encodes CASSAGTDTDTQYF.

The V call is TRBV4-1, the J call TRBJ2-1; 10 nucleotides agree with TRBD2. The V segment lost 2 bases and the J segment 3 bases; nucleotides outside the gene matches: 4. CDR1 and CDR2 from the germline V gene are MGHRA and YSYEKL. The length of the CDR3 is 16 residues. The CDR3 spells CASSQQIAGGYNEQFF. The CDR3 DNA is TGCGCCAGCAGCCAACAAATAGCGGGGGGCTACAATGAGCAGTTCTTC.

In this sample, this clone turned up once. V usage is TRBV3-1 (or the pseudogene TRBV3-2) and J usage is TRBJ2-1; 10 bases agree with TRBD2. Per the germline V gene, CDR1 is LGHDT and CDR2 is YNNKEL (reference sequence). The V segment lost 6 bases and the J segment 10 bases; nucleotides outside the gene matches: 9. The CDR3 covers 14 residues. As DNA, the CDR3 is TGTGCCAGCAGGGTAGCGGGGGGCATTAGAGAGCAGTTCTTC. Residues: CASRVAGGIREQFF.

This chain joins TRBV6-2 or TRBV6-3 and TRBJ2-1; 10 nucleotides agree with TRBD2. The CDR3 is 16 amino acids. CDR1 MNHEY and CDR2 SVGEGT come from the germline V gene. Trimming took 2 bases from V and 4 from J; bases not matched to a gene: 5. The CDR3 loop reads CASSYRSGGVYNEQFF. In nucleotides, the CDR3 is TGTGCCAGCAGTTACCGAAGCGGGGGGGTTTACAATGAGCAGTTCTTC.

This chain links TRBV2 with TRBJ2-3, with TRBD1 identical over 11 bases. The germline CDR1 and CDR2 sequences are SNHLY and FYNNEI. This CDR3 has 16 residues. Trimming cost V 7 bases and J 4 bases; bases outside gene matches: 10. In DNA form, the CDR3 reads TGTGCCAGCACCGACAGGACAGGGGGCTTCGCAGATACGCAGTATTTT. It is translated as CASTDRTGGFADTQYF.

The chain uses TRBV4-2 and TRBJ2-7; D perhaps matches TRBD1 (5 bases). The CDR3 has 15 residues. V was trimmed by 2 bases and J by 3 bases, leaving 14 bases between them. Germline CDR1 LGHNA, CDR2 YNFKEQ. CDR3 DNA sequence: TGTGCCAGCAGCCAACCCGGCGACAGAATCTACGAGCAGTACTTC. It specifies CASSQPGDRIYEQYF.

A single count supports this clone. V gene TRBV2 combines with J gene TRBJ2-2; 8 positions agree with TRBD2. Germline V gene sequence: CDR1 SNHLY, CDR2 FYNNEI. V trimming: 6 bases; J trimming: 3 bases; junction bases outside the gene matches: 6. This CDR3 region has 15 residues. CDR3 sequence reads: CASRSGSGDTGELFF. The CDR3 DNA follows: TGTGCCAGCAGGAGCGGGAGTGGGGACACCGGGGAGCTGTTTTTT.

V gene TRBV15 combines with J gene TRBJ2-1; 8 bases line up with TRBD2. After removal of 4 bases from V and 14 bases from J, the junction contained 7 bases not matched to a gene. The CDR3 runs 12 residues. Germline V gene data show CDR1 as LNHNV and CDR2 as YYDKDF (reference sequence). In DNA form, the CDR3 reads TGTGCCACCAGCATCCCACTAGCGGTAAAGTTCTTC. Translating it yields CATSIPLAVKFF. Combining the CDR3 with reference TRBV15 and TRBJ2-1 gives the whole variable domain DAMVIQNPRYQVTQFGKPVTLSCSQTLNHNVMYWYQQKSSQAPKLLFHYYDKDFNNEADTPDNFQSRRPNTSFCFLDIRSPGLGDTAMYLCATSIPLAVKFFGPGTRLTVL.

The chain joins TRBV30 to TRBJ2-3, with 8 bases that match TRBD1. CDR1 and CDR2 (germline): GTSNPN, SVGIG (reference sequence). V gave up 4 bases and J gave up 3 bases; unmatched junction bases: 9. The length of the CDR3 is 15 residues. The CDR3: CAWTHTGGNTDTQYF. DNA for the CDR3: TGTGCCTGGACCCACACAGGGGGAAATACAGATACGCAGTATTTT. Based on the CDR3 plus reference TRBV30 and TRBJ2-3, the full variable domain is SQTIHQWPATLVQPVGSPLSLECTVEGTSNPNLYWYRQAAGRGLQLLFYSVGIGQISSEVPQNLSASRPQDRQFILSSKKLLLSDSGFYLCAWTHTGGNTDTQYFGPGTRLTVL.

The chain recombines TRBV10-3 with TRBJ2-5; possible D gene TRBD2, 5 bases. Trimming cost V 6 bases and J 2 bases, with 10 bases left between them. The germline CDR1 and CDR2 sequences are ENHRY and SYGVKD. CDR3 length: 13 amino acids. The CDR3 here is CAISTLGQETQYF. In DNA, the CDR3 is TGTGCCATCAGCACACTAGGACAAGAGACCCAGTACTTC.

Points on this clone: At one end, the junction sequence differs from germline, possibly due to a read error. This sample also contains other DNA sequences that code for the same CDR3. The chain recombines TRBV11-2 with TRBJ2-7; D remains unclear. The V gene's germline CDR1 is SGHAT and CDR2 FQNNGV. This CDR3 has 11 amino acids. CDR3 region: CASSSSFEQYF. The CDR3 DNA is TGTGCCAGCAGCTCCTCCTTCGAGCAGTACTTC.

V is TRBV6-8 and J is TRBJ2-3; the match to TRBD2 covers 10 bases. After removal of 8 bases from V and 0 bases from J, the junction contained 5 bases not matched to a gene. The germline V gene encodes CDR1 MNHGY and CDR2 SAAAGT. The CDR3 has 15 residues. CDR3 in amino acids: CASGVGLASTDTQYF. As DNA, the CDR3 is TGTGCCAGCGGGGTGGGACTAGCGAGCACAGATACGCAGTATTTT.

The chain is built from TRBV7-2 and TRBJ1-5; TRBD1 agrees at 8 bases. The CDR3 totals 15 residues. Trimming cost V 1 base and J 5 bases; bases outside gene matches: 4. The germline CDR1 and CDR2 sequences are SGHTA and FQGNSA. Written as DNA, the CDR3 is TGTGCCAGCAGCTTAGTGGCAGGGGGCGATCAGCCCCAGCATTTT. Amino acids: CASSLVAGGDQPQHF.

The chain couples TRBV5-4 to TRBJ2-7; 11 nucleotides line up with TRBD2. Germline CDR1 reads SGHNT; CDR2 reads YYREEE (reference sequence). This CDR3 region has 16 residues. After removal of 0 bases from V and 6 bases from J, the junction contained 8 bases not matched to a gene. The CDR3 coding sequence is TGTGCCAGCAGCTTGGGTGGGCTAGCGGGGGGTAGCGAGCAGTACTTC. Protein sequence: CASSLGGLAGGSEQYF.

V gene TRBV14 combines with J gene TRBJ2-3; the match to TRBD2 covers 9 bases. The CDR3 totals 17 residues. The junction had 5 bases not matched to a gene; V was cut back by 1 base and J by 0 bases. Germline CDR1 is SGHDN and CDR2 is FVKESK. CDR3 region: CASSQGASGTSTDTQYF. CDR3 in DNA: TGTGCCAGCAGCCAAGGGGCTAGCGGGACCAGCACAGATACGCAGTATTTT.

This clone was seen a handful of times. This chain uses TRBV10-3 with TRBJ2-2, with 10 bases matching TRBD2. The V gene's germline CDR1 is ENHRY and CDR2 SYGVKD. This CDR3 is 14 amino acids long. J was trimmed by 5 bases and V by 10 bases; bases with no gene match: 7. CDR3 protein: CASAEREGTGELFF. CDR3 sequence (DNA): TGTGCCAGCGCCGAGCGGGAGGGGACCGGGGAGCTGTTTTTT.

This chain links TRBV12-3 or TRBV12-4 with TRBJ2-7; tentatively, D is TRBD1 (5 bases). The CDR3 has 12 amino acids. Trimming removed 5 bases at V and 3 bases at J, with 8 bases between. The CDR3 loop is CASSTTGYEQYF. CDR3 nucleotides: TGTGCCAGCAGTACCACAGGCTACGAGCAGTACTTC.

The chain recombines TRBV5-6 with TRBJ2-6; D perhaps matches TRBD2 (7 bases). The CDR3 is made up of 15 amino acids. Trimming removed 3 bases from V and 3 bases from J, with 10 bases in between. Looked up from germline, CDR1 is SGHDT and CDR2 is YYEEEE. The CDR3 loop reads CASSWEGVGANVLTF. Written as DNA, the CDR3 is TGTGCCAGCAGCTGGGAGGGGGTTGGGGCCAACGTCCTGACTTTC.

The chain employs TRBV30 and TRBJ1-3; D not resolved. Trimming took 3 bases from V and 0 from J, leaving 12 bases between them. From germline, CDR1 is GTSNPN and CDR2 SVGIG (reference sequence). This CDR3 has 15 amino acids. This CDR3 is CAWRLPTASGNTIYF. The DNA of the CDR3 is TGTGCCTGGAGACTCCCCACAGCCTCTGGAAACACCATATATTTT.

The chain is built from TRBV30 and TRBJ2-5, with 11 bases fitting TRBD1. Looked up from germline, CDR1 is GTSNPN and CDR2 is SVGIG (reference sequence). The V segment lost 4 bases and the J segment 7 bases; nucleotides outside the gene matches: 8. The CDR3 extends over 14 amino acids. CDR3 region: CAWMGTGGYGTQYF. CDR3 nucleotide sequence: TGTGCCTGGATGGGGACAGGGGGGTATGGGACCCAGTACTTC.

The chain's CDR3 is CASSDSRGPVNYGYTF. The CDR3 coding sequence is TGTGCCAGTAGTGATAGCAGGGGGCCGGTGAACTATGGCTACACCTTC. This chain joins TRBV19 and TRBJ1-2; 8 bases agree with TRBD1. Germline loops: CDR1 LNHDA, CDR2 SQIVND (reference sequence). This CDR3 spans 16 amino acids. V was pared by 5 bases and J by 2 bases, with 10 bases of the junction left unmatched.

The chain combines TRBV12-3 or TRBV12-4 with TRBJ1-2; D remains unclear. V lost 6 bases and J lost 2, with 4 bases in between. CDR3 size: 11 residues. CDR3: CASRRNYGYTF. The CDR3 DNA is TGTGCCAGCAGGCGGAACTATGGCTACACCTTC.

V is TRBV18 and J is TRBJ1-1; 9 nucleotides line up with TRBD1. There are 14 residues in the CDR3. Germline V gene data show CDR1 as KGHSH and CDR2 as LQKENI. Trimming cost V 4 bases and J 5 bases; bases outside gene matches: 5. The DNA for the CDR3 is TGTGCCAGCTCACTAGGGACAGGGCTGACTGAAGCTTTCTTT. Translation: CASSLGTGLTEAFF. Full variable domain (remainder filled in from reference TRBV18 and TRBJ1-1): NAGVMQNPRHLVRRRGQEARLRCSPMKGHSHVYWYRQLPEEGLKFMVYLQKENIIDESGMPKERFSAEFPKEGPSILRIQQVVRGDSAAYFCASSLGTGLTEAFFGQGTRLTVV.

The genes are TRBV9 and TRBJ2-1; 10 nucleotides match TRBD1. The germline V gene encodes CDR1 SGDLS and CDR2 YYNGEE. The V segment lost 3 bases and the J segment 1 base; nucleotides outside the gene matches: 4. The CDR3 spans 16 residues. DNA of the CDR3: TGTGCCAGCAGCGCCCCGGACAGGGGGTCCTACAATGAGCAGTTCTTC. Translation: CASSAPDRGSYNEQFF.

The chain carries TRBV7-2 and TRBJ2-2, with a tentative D call TRBD2 (7 bases). This CDR3 contains 16 residues. V dropped 2 bases and J dropped 0 bases, with 10 bases sitting between them. Germline loops: CDR1 SGHTA, CDR2 FQGNSA. Here the CDR3 DNA reads TGTGCCAGCAGCTTACGGGGGGCCTCGAACACCGGGGAGCTGTTTTTT. Translating gives CASSLRGASNTGELFF.